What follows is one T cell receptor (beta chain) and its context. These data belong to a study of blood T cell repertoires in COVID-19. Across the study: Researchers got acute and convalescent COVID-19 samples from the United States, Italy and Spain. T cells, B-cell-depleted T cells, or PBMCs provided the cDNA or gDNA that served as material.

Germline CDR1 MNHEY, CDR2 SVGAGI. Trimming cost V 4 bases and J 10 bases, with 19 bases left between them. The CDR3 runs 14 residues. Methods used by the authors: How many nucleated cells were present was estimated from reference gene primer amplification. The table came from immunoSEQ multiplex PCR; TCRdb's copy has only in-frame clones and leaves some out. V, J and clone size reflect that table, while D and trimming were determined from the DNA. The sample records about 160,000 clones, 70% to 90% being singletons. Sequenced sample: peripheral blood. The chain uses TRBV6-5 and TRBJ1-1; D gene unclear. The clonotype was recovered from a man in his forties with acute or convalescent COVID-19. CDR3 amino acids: CASSSLDYQRLAFF. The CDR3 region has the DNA TGTGCCAGCAGTTCGCTCGACTACCAGCGCTTAGCTTTCTTT.